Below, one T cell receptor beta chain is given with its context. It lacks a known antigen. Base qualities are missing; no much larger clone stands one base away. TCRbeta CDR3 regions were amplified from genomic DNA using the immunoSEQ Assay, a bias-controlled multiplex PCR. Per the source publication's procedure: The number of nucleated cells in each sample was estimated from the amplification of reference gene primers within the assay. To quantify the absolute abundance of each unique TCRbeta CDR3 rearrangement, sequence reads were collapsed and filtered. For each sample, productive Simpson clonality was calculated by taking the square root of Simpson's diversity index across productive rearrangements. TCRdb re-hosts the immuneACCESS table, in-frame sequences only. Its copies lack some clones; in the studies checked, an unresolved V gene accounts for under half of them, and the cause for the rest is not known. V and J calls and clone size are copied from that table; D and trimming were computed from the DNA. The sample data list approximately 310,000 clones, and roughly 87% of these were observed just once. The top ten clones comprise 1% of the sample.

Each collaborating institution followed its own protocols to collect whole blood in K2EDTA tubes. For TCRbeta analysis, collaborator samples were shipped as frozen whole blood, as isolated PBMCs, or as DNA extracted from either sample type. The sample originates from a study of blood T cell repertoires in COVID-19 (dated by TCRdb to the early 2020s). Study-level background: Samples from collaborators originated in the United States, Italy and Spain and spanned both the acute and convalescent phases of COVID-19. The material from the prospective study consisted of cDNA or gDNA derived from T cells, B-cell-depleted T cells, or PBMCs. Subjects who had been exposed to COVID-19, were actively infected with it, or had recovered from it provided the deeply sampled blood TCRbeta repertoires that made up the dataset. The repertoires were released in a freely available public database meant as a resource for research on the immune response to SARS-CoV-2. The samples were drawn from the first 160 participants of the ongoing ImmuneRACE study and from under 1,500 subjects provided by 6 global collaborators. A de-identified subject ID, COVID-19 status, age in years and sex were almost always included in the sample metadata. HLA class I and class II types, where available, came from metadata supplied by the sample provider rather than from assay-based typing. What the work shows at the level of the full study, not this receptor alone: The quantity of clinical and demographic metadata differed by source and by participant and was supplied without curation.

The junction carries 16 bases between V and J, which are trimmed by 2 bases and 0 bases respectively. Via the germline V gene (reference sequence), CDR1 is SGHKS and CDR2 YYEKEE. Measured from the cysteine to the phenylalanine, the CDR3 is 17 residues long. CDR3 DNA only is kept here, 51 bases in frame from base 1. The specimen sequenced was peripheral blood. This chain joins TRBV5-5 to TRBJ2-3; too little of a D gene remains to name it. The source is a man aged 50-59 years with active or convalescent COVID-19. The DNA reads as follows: TGTGCCAGCAGCTTCAGTTTCCGATCGTCTAGCACAGATACGCAGTATTTT. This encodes CASSFSFRSSSTDTQYF. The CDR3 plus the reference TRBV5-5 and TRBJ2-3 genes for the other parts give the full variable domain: DAGVTQSPTHLIKTRGQQVTLRCSPISGHKSVSWYQQVLGQGPQFIFQYYEKEERGRGNFPDRFSARQFPNYSSELNVNALLLGDSALYLCASSFSFRSSSTDTQYFGPGTRLTVL.